The rows below give T cell receptor beta chains drawn from one sample of a study of blood T cell repertoires in COVID-19. The protocol was immunoSEQ multiplex PCR, while the TCRdb copy is restricted to in-frame clones and leaves out a portion. The sample lists some 130,000 clones, approximately 78% seen once, with around 9.9% in the top ten. Sequencing was done on a sample of peripheral blood. These TCRs come from a man aged 60 to 69 who had recovered from COVID-19. The CDR3 runs from the conserved cysteine through the conserved F or W. D genes are given only for firm matches. The size entry is marked missing in some rows and otherwise reads once, few, many or a size class.

TRBD1 - TRBJ1-1 TRBV12-3/TRBV12-4 CASSLQGNRAFF
TRBD1 - TRBJ2-3 TRBV4-3 CASSPGGLDDTQYF
- - TRBJ2-1 TRBV5-1 CASSSGRLGGLGNEQFF
- - TRBJ2-7 TRBV13 CASSRGNTYEQYF
- few TRBJ2-5 TRBV21-1 CASTRLDRLLEGETQYF
- - TRBJ2-5 TRBV12-3/TRBV12-4 CAAWGREETQYF
TRBD1 - TRBJ2-1 TRBV11-1 CATRQGDSYNEQFF
TRBD2 - TRBJ2-1 TRBV18 CASSPPRGDYNEQFF
TRBD1 - TRBJ1-1 TRBV5-3 CARSCRDRVGPLVAFF
TRBD2 once TRBJ2-2 TRBV2 CASSQLASANTGELFF
- - TRBJ1-4 TRBV27 CASSFASAGSTEKLFF
- - TRBJ1-5 TRBV21-1 CASSKGLPRGRPRNQPQHF
- - TRBJ2-7 TRBV7-3 CASSPGTFPYEQYF
TRBD1 - TRBJ2-3 TRBV9 CASSFRDRVPDTQYF
TRBD2 - TRBJ2-3 TRBV28 CASSLSGTDTQYF
TRBD1 - TRBJ1-2 TRBV28 CASGRGDRLYGYTF
TRBD1 - TRBJ1-2 TRBV19 CASSPGQGGGYTF
TRBD1 - TRBJ1-2 TRBV6-5 CASSATGTYGYTF
TRBD1 once TRBJ2-5 TRBV18 CASLRDRQETQYF
- - TRBJ1-2 TRBV3-1/TRBV3-2 CASSQGGREYYGYTF
- once TRBJ1-1 TRBV3-1/TRBV3-2 CASSQGLLNTNTEAFF
- few TRBJ2-5 TRBV21-1 CASSKGQGATKTQYF
- - TRBJ1-1 TRBV25-1 CASSRFTVTKTEAFF
- - TRBJ2-1 TRBV19 CASKEGTLQFF
- - TRBJ1-6 TRBV4-1 CASTEEGVNSPLHF
- - TRBJ1-2 TRBV7-9 CASSSTGHGYTF
- - TRBJ2-1 TRBV9 CASSVGVSGSYNEQFF
TRBD1 - TRBJ2-7 TRBV27 CASSRGTGGEQYF
- - TRBJ2-3 TRBV3-1/TRBV3-2 CASLGHGGTDTQYF
- - TRBJ2-5 TRBV5-1 CASSFWSEETQYF
- - TRBJ1-1 TRBV7-3 CASSRDEVAEAFF
- - TRBJ1-5 TRBV24-1 CATSAGTRPLPQHF
- - TRBJ2-7 TRBV28 CASSQLSPYEQYF
TRBD1 - TRBJ1-2 TRBV7-2 CASSTQGQVDSYGYTF
TRBD1 - TRBJ2-5 TRBV18 CAGSPQTGGAGETQYF
TRBD1 - TRBJ2-7 TRBV28 CASSSGQSSYEQYF
TRBD2 - TRBJ2-1 TRBV7-3 CASSSGLASEQFF
- - TRBJ1-1 TRBV20-1 CSARRTEAFF
TRBD2 - TRBJ2-3 TRBV11-3 CASSAGLQRGNTDTQYF
TRBD1 - TRBJ1-3 TRBV6-5 CASSPQGGANTIYF
TRBD2 - TRBJ2-1 TRBV5-1 CASSRGQGGGLAAYNEQFF
- few TRBJ2-1 TRBV7-8 CASSLERSTYNEQFF
- - TRBJ1-2 TRBV19 CASSWDTYYGYTF